The 4 T cell receptor beta chains presented below share a single source sample, sequenced in a study of T cells in Graves' hyperthyroidism and ophthalmopathy. From RNA transcripts, TCR beta CDR3 regions were amplified. HTBI primers were the set used in a first-round RT-PCR of the TCR CDR3. One entry per CDR3 protein, called by TCRdb with MiXCR from the multiplex PCR reads. Counted here are around 420,000 distinct CDR3 sequences, 15% to 19% occurring once; the ten biggest clones make up roughly 8%. Input material: blood. These receptors were obtained from a woman younger than 30 with Graves' hyperthyroidism.

Many counts were recorded for this clonotype. The chain recombines TRBV20-1 with TRBJ2-1; 7 bases align to TRBD2. The V gene end was trimmed by 4 bases and the J gene end by 6 bases; junction bases not matched to a gene: 9. Germline V gives CDR1 DFQATT, CDR2 SNEGSKA (reference sequence). This CDR3 is 14 amino acids long. CDR3 sequence reads: CSATRESAFNEQFF. DNA for the CDR3: TGCAGTGCTACGCGGGAGTCAGCTTTCAATGAGCAGTTCTTC.

In this sample, this clonotype turned up a few times. The chain has TRBV9 and TRBJ1-3; possibly TRBD1 for D (6 bases). This CDR3 has 14 amino acids. Germline V gene lookup returns CDR1 SGDLS and CDR2 YYNGEE. V was shortened by 0 bases and J by 4 bases, with 8 bases between the two germline ends. CDR3 protein: CASSVVGGGNTIYF. For the CDR3, the DNA is TGTGCCAGCAGCGTAGTGGGGGGCGGAAACACCATATATTTT.

There are a few counts of this clonotype. The J gene is TRBJ2-7, the V gene TRBV5-4, with D perhaps matching TRBD2 (5 bases). Between the trimmed V and J ends, which lost 5 bases and 5 bases, there was a span of 17 bases. The CDR3 is 14 amino acids. Germline V gene sequence: CDR1 SGHNT, CDR2 YYREEE (reference sequence). Here the CDR3 reads CASSLPTNPHEQYF. CDR3 DNA sequence: TGTGCCAGCAGTTTGCCGACTAATCCACACGAGCAGTACTTC.

This clonotype was seen repeatedly, ten times or more. This rearrangement joins TRBV2 to TRBJ1-6; 10 bases are a match to TRBD1. V shed 0 bases, J shed 9 bases, and the junction held 8 bases outside the gene matches. The CDR3 length is 17 residues. Germline CDR1 reads SNHLY; CDR2 reads FYNNEI. The CDR3 nucleotides read TGTGCCAGCAGTGAAGCCCAGACAGGGGGCGTCGGTTCACCCCTCCACTTT. It translates to CASSEAQTGGVGSPLHF.